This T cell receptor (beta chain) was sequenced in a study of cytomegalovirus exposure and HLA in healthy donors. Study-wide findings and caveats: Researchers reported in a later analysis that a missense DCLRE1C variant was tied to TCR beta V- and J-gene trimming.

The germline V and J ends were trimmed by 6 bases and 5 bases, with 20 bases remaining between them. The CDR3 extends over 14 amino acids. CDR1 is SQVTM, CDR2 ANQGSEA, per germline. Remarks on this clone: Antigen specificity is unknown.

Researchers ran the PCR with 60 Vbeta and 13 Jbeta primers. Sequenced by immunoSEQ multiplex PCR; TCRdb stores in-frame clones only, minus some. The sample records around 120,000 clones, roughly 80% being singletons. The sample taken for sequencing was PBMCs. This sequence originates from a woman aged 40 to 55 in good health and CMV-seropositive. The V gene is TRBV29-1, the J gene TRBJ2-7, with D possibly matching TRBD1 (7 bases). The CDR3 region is CSVGPGGRPDEQYF. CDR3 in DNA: TGCAGCGTGGGGCCAGGGGGGCGCCCGGACGAGCAGTACTTC.